This paragraph covers one T cell receptor (beta chain) sequence. A much larger clonotype is one base distant, so this may be a read error. Because the CDR3 is missing its conserved closing phenylalanine or tryptophan, this is likely a read error. The record originates from a study of T-cell reconstitution after alpha-beta-depleted transplantation in children. The CDR3 length is 16 residues. Germline-derived CDR1 and CDR2 are MNHEY and SMNVEV (reference sequence). The junction had 14 bases not matched to a gene; V was cut back by 4 bases and J by 9 bases. Unique molecular identifiers were used in preparing the TCRbeta library. Each CDR3 protein gets one entry after TCRdb re-called the PCR reads with MiXCR. Of fewer than 700,000 distinct CDR3 sequences in the sample, over 10% are singletons; the top ten hold 2.2%.

The chain employs TRBV27 and TRBJ2-1; the match to TRBD2 covers 8 bases. Material: PBMCs, mostly from graft donor cells, obtained 360 days after TCRalphabeta/CD19-depleted stem cell transplant. This clonotype originated in a male patient younger than 18 who had a stem cell transplant for acute myeloid leukemia, so the T cells may come from the graft donor. The CDR3 here is CASSSLAGLGGSEQFL. The CDR3 DNA reads as TGTGCCAGCAGTTCCTTAGCGGGATTGGGTGGGAGTGAGCAGTTCCTC.